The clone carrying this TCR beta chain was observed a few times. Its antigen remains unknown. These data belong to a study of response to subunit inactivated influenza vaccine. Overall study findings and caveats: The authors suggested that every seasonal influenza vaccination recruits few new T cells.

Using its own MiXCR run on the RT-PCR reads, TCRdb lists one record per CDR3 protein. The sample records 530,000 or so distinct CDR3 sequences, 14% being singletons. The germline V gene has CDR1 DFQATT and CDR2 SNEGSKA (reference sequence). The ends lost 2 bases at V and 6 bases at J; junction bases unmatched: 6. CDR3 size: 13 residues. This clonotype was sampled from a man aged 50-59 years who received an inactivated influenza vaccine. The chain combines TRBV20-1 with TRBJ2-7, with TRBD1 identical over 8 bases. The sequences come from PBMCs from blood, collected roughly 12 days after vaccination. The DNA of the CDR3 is TGCAGTGCTAGATTCCGGACAGGGCGCGAGCAGTACTTC. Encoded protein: CSARFRTGREQYF.